These 13 T cell receptor beta chains came from one sample sequenced in a study of T-cell memory formation after mild COVID-19. In TCRdb, the 5' RACE reads were re-called with MiXCR into one record per CDR3 protein. The table includes 120,000 to 150,000 distinct CDR3 sequences, about 5.5% detected once. Sequencing input: PBMCs or a T cell subset sorted from them (not recorded which). Source of these receptors: an adult woman who had mild COVID-19 (a few samples of this study predate the infection). Cell type and time point are not known.

V gene TRBV5-1 combines with J gene TRBJ2-6; D is possibly TRBD1 (6 bases). The germline V gene encodes CDR1 SGHRS and CDR2 YFSETQ. The CDR3 is made up of 15 amino acids. V lost 4 bases and J 2 bases, leaving 10 bases between the germline ends. This CDR3 is CASSANRAGANVLTF. Written as DNA, the CDR3 is TGCGCCAGCAGCGCCAACAGGGCTGGGGCCAACGTCCTGACTTTC.

This clonotype has only a few counts. V and J are TRBV14 and TRBJ1-1; D is unresolved. Germline CDR1 and CDR2: SGHDN and FVKESK. This CDR3 has 13 amino acids. V lost 1 base and J lost 11, with 14 bases in between. For the CDR3, the DNA is TGTGCCAGCAGCCAAGCTCCCGTGGGTTGGGCTTTCTTT. This sequence encodes CASSQAPVGWAFF.

This clonotype was counted many times. The J gene is TRBJ2-1, the V gene TRBV5-1; D unresolved. Trimming cost V 0 bases and J 6 bases, with 7 bases left between them. This CDR3 is built from 13 residues. Germline-derived CDR1 and CDR2 are SGHRS and YFSETQ. Here the CDR3 reads CASSLATGNEQFF. CDR3 nucleotides: TGCGCCAGCAGCTTGGCCACCGGCAATGAGCAGTTCTTC.

The rearrangement joins TRBV12-3 or TRBV12-4 to TRBJ2-2; 11 nucleotides match TRBD1. Unmatched junction bases numbered 6, after V lost 6 bases and J lost 3 bases. The CDR3 loop spans 16 amino acids. CDR3 sequence (DNA): TGTGCCAGCAGCCCCCGGGACAGGGGGTACACCGGGGAGCTGTTTTTT. It encodes CASSPRDRGYTGELFF.

This clonotype was seen many times. The V gene is TRBV7-2, the J gene TRBJ2-3; 8 bases map to TRBD2. CDR1 is SGHTA and CDR2 is FQGNSA in the germline V gene. The junction had 9 bases not matched to a gene; V was cut back by 5 bases and J by 2 bases. The length of the CDR3 is 16 residues. The CDR3 sequence is CASSRTAGGVTDTQYF. CDR3 nucleotide sequence: TGTGCCAGCAGCCGGACTGCGGGGGGAGTCACAGATACGCAGTATTTT.

The chain couples TRBV7-6 to TRBJ2-7; the D gene is possibly TRBD1 (6 bases). The germline V gene encodes CDR1 SGHVS and CDR2 FNYEAQ. This CDR3 spans 14 amino acids. Trimming stripped 0 bases from V and 6 bases from J, with 12 bases between. The CDR3 DNA sequence: TGTGCCAGCAGCTTAGCGGGACATACCTCCGAGCAGTACTTC. This codes for CASSLAGHTSEQYF.

This clonotype was counted between two and nine times. This rearrangement joins TRBV12-3 or TRBV12-4 to TRBJ2-3; TRBD2 aligns across 13 bases. The trim removed 4 bases at V and 9 bases at J, leaving 7 bases unmatched. CDR3 length: 15 amino acids. CDR3 coding DNA: TGTGCCAGCAGTTCTACTAGCGGGAGGGCCTGGACGCAGTATTTT. Translation: CASSSTSGRAWTQYF.

Note on this clonotype: Given a much more abundant clone one base away, this may be a read error. The chain combines TRBV20-1 with TRBJ2-7, with a tentative D call TRBD1 (7 bases). From germline, CDR1 is DFQATT and CDR2 SNEGSKA (reference sequence). The CDR3 runs to 14 residues. Between the trimmed V and J ends, which lost 5 bases and 0 bases, there was a span of 14 bases. The CDR3, as DNA: TGCAGTGCTGGCGGGACAGATAACTCCTACGAGCAGTACTTC. Protein: CSAGGTDNSYEQYF.

This clonotype showed up many times. The chain's CDR3 is CATSREKGWDEKLFF. In DNA form, the CDR3 reads TGTGCCACCAGCAGAGAAAAGGGCTGGGATGAAAAACTGTTTTTT. The chain has TRBV15 and TRBJ1-4; D is unclear. This CDR3 has 15 amino acids. Germline CDR1 reads LNHNV; CDR2 reads YYDKDF (reference sequence). V lost 0 bases to trimming and J lost 6 bases, with 11 bases between them.

The V and J genes are TRBV20-1 and TRBJ1-1; D not certain. With 5 bases removed from V and 1 base from J, the gap between germline ends came to 11 bases. Germline CDR1 DFQATT, CDR2 SNEGSKA (reference sequence). This CDR3 is 13 amino acids long. In DNA, the CDR3 is TGCAGTGCTCCCGAGAGAGGGAACACTGAAGCTTTCTTT. It encodes CSAPERGNTEAFF.

This clonotype was counted a few times. The genes are TRBV7-3 and TRBJ2-7, with D possibly TRBD1 on 6 matching bases. From germline, CDR1 is SGHTA and CDR2 FQGTGA. Trimming stripped 5 bases from V and 9 bases from J, with 17 bases between. The CDR3 extends over 13 amino acids. The CDR3 nucleotides are TGTGCCAGCAGCGAGCAAACAGGGTTCGCGCAGTACTTC. This codes for CASSEQTGFAQYF.

Note on this clonotype: This may stem from a read error, because a much larger clone lies one nucleotide away. The genes are TRBV3-1 and TRBJ2-7, with D unclear. Between the trimmed V and J ends, which lost 5 bases and 6 bases, there was a span of 14 bases. The CDR3 extends over 13 amino acids. Germline lookup yields CDR1 LGHDT and CDR2 YNNKEL (reference sequence). CDR3 protein: CASSKSAVAEQYF. The CDR3 region has the DNA TGTGCCAGCAGCAAATCGGCTGTTGCCGAGCAGTACTTC.

The chain employs TRBV30 and TRBJ1-5, with D perhaps matching TRBD1 (6 bases). Deletions cut 2 bases from V and 9 bases from J, with 14 bases between. CDR1 is GTSNPN, CDR2 SVGIG, per germline (reference sequence). This CDR3 region has 13 residues. CDR3 in DNA: TGTGCCTGGAGTAGGGGGTTCCAGGGGCCCCAGCATTTT. Its protein is CAWSRGFQGPQHF.